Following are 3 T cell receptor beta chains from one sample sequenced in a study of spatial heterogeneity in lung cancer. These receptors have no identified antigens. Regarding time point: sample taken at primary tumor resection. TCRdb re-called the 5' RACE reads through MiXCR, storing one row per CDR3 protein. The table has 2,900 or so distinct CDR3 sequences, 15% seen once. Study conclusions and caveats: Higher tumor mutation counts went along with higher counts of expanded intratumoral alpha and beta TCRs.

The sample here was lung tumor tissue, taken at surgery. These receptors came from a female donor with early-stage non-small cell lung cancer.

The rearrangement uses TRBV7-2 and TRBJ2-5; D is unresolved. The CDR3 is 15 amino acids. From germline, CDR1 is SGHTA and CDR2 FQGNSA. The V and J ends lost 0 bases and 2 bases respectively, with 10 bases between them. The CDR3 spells CASSLAANKQETQYF. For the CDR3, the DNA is TGTGCCAGCAGCTTAGCGGCCAACAAACAAGAGACCCAGTACTTC.

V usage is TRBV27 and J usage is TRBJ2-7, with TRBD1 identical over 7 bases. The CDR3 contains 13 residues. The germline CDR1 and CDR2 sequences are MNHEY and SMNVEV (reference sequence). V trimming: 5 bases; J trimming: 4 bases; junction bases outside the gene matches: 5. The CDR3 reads CASSQTGNYEQYF. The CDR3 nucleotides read TGTGCCAGCAGTCAGACAGGGAATTACGAGCAGTACTTC.

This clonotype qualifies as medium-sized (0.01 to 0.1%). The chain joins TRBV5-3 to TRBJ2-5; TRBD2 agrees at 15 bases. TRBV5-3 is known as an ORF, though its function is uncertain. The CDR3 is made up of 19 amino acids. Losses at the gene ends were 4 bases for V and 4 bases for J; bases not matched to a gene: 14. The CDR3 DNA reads TGTGCCAGAAGCCGCACAATGCGGACTAGCGGGGGGGAGGCAGAGACCCAGTACTTC. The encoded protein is CARSRTMRTSGGEAETQYF.